The 17 T cell receptor beta chains presented below share a single source sample, sequenced in a study of T cells after yellow fever vaccination. TCRdb redid the calling of the 5' RACE reads with MiXCR, one entry per CDR3 protein. Of about 69,000 distinct CDR3 sequences listed, under 6.5% were seen once; the top ten hold 2.2%. The specimen was CD4+ T cells sorted from PBMCs, collected less than 16 days after the first yellow fever vaccination. These receptors all come from a man younger than 35 who received the YFV17D yellow fever vaccine.

This clonotype came up many times. V is TRBV7-2 and J is TRBJ2-7; possibly TRBD1 or TRBD2 for D (6 bases each). The germline V gene encodes CDR1 SGHTA and CDR2 FQGNSA. CDR3 length: 14 residues. Deletions cut 7 bases from V and 0 bases from J, with 13 bases between. As DNA, the CDR3 is TGTGCCAGCACCCCGGGGGCTTACTCCTACGAGCAGTACGTC. Protein: CASTPGAYSYEQYV.

By share, this clonotype ranks as medium-sized (0.01 to 0.1%). V gene TRBV5-1 combines with J gene TRBJ2-7; a weak D match, TRBD2 (6 bases). Germline V lookup: CDR1 SGHRS, CDR2 YFSETQ. V lost 0 bases and J 5 bases, leaving 21 bases between the germline ends. The CDR3 spans 17 residues. CDR3: CASSLGWASGGKDEQYF. CDR3 in DNA: TGCGCCAGCAGCTTGGGATGGGCGTCTGGGGGGAAGGACGAGCAGTACTTC. Drawing the rest from reference TRBV5-1 and TRBJ2-7, the complete variable domain is KAGVTQTPRYLIKTRGQQVTLSCSPISGHRSVSWYQQTPGQGLQFLFEYFSETQRNKGNFPGRFSGRQFSNSRSEMNVSTLELGDSALYLCASSLGWASGGKDEQYFGPGTRLTVT.

At least ten counts were recorded for this clonotype. This chain uses TRBV7-2 with TRBJ2-7; either TRBD1 or TRBD2 may supply D (5 bases each). Trimming took off 5 bases at V and 3 bases at J, with 14 bases between the two ends. From germline, CDR1 is SGHTA and CDR2 FQGNSA. CDR3 length equals 14 residues. DNA for the CDR3: TGTGCCAGCAGCCCGGCCGGGGCGTTCTACGAGCAGTACTTC. Protein: CASSPAGAFYEQYF.

This clonotype has ten or more counts. The rearrangement joins TRBV6-5 to TRBJ2-3; perhaps TRBD2 as D (5 bases). CDR3 size: 16 residues. V was clipped by 3 bases and J by 3 bases, with 16 bases between them. The V gene's germline CDR1 is MNHEY and CDR2 SVGAGI. The DNA for the CDR3 is TGTGCCAGCAGTTATCAGCCGGGAATTAGAACAGATACGCAGTATTTT. It yields the protein CASSYQPGIRTDTQYF.

This clonotype occurred many times. The chain couples TRBV5-1 to TRBJ1-4; perhaps TRBD1 as D (5 bases). CDR3 length: 14 amino acids. CDR1 is SGHRS, CDR2 YFSETQ, per germline. V shed 5 bases and J shed 3 bases, with 11 bases lying between them. CDR3 loop: CASRPGSSNEKLFF. The CDR3 region has the DNA TGCGCCAGCAGACCAGGGTCGTCTAATGAAAAACTGTTTTTT.

This clonotype was observed at least ten times. The V gene is TRBV5-1, the J gene TRBJ1-6; a weak D match, TRBD1 (6 bases). This CDR3 has 16 amino acids. Germline CDR1 reads SGHRS; CDR2 reads YFSETQ. V was cut by 0 bases and J by 5 bases, with 12 bases left in between. The CDR3 is CASSLDPTGNNSPLHF. The CDR3 coding sequence is TGCGCCAGCAGCTTGGACCCCACAGGGAATAATTCACCCCTCCACTTT. Supplemented by reference TRBV5-1 and TRBJ1-6, the full variable domain reads KAGVTQTPRYLIKTRGQQVTLSCSPISGHRSVSWYQQTPGQGLQFLFEYFSETQRNKGNFPGRFSGRQFSNSRSEMNVSTLELGDSALYLCASSLDPTGNNSPLHFGNGTRLTVT.

This clonotype was seen repeatedly, ten times or more. V is TRBV29-1 and J is TRBJ2-1; the D gene is possibly TRBD1 (6 bases). Trimming left V 4 bases short and J 8 bases short, with 21 bases between. The CDR3 consists of 15 residues. CDR1 and CDR2 (germline): SQVTM, ANQGSEA. DNA of the CDR3: TGCAGCGTTGTAATTGGGTTACAGGGACCGGATGAGCAGTTCTTC. Translation: CSVVIGLQGPDEQFF.

This clonotype was recorded at least ten times. The chain carries TRBV7-6 and TRBJ2-7, with 9 bases that match TRBD1. Germline values: CDR1 SGHVS, CDR2 FNYEAQ. CDR3 length: 14 residues. Losses at the gene ends were 2 bases for V and 6 bases for J; bases not matched to a gene: 5. The DNA of the CDR3 is TGTGCCAGCAGCTTACTGGACAGGGGAGGCGAGCAGTACGTC. It translates to CASSLLDRGGEQYV.

This clonotype was detected ten times or more. The chain is built from TRBV12-3 or TRBV12-4 and TRBJ2-5, with D perhaps matching TRBD2 (6 bases). This CDR3 spans 13 amino acids. V was pared by 3 bases and J by 4 bases, with 9 bases between. CDR3 region: CASSFAGPETQYF. DNA of the CDR3: TGTGCCAGCAGTTTTGCGGGGCCAGAGACCCAGTACTTC.

This clonotype has a handful of counts. The CDR3 spells CASSSRQGQGWGQGQGYTF. CDR3 sequence (DNA): TGCGCCAGCAGCTCACGACAGGGGCAAGGCTGGGGGCAGGGGCAAGGCTACACCTTC. The chain has TRBV5-1 and TRBJ1-2, with TRBD1 matching over 8 bases. The germline V gene has CDR1 SGHRS and CDR2 YFSETQ. This CDR3 spans 19 amino acids. V shed 3 bases and J 8 bases; nucleotides not matched to a gene: 24.

At least ten counts were recorded for this clonotype. This CDR3 is CASSFRDGDTQYF. The CDR3 DNA is TGTGCCAGCAGCTTCCGGGACGGAGATACGCAGTATTTT. V and J are TRBV7-3 and TRBJ2-3; the D gene could be TRBD1 or TRBD2 (5 bases each). The CDR3 sequence is 13 residues long. Germline V gene lookup returns CDR1 SGHTA and CDR2 FQGTGA. With 3 bases removed from V and 5 bases from J, the gap between germline ends came to 9 bases.

This clonotype appeared many times. This chain links TRBV2 with TRBJ1-1; 8 bases match TRBD1. The CDR3 is made up of 16 amino acids. Trimming at V came to 7 bases and at J to 2 bases, leaving 12 bases not matched to a gene. Looked up from germline, CDR1 is SNHLY and CDR2 is FYNNEI. In nucleotides, the CDR3 is TGTGCCAGCACTCGGGACAGGCTAAGAACTAACACTGAAGCTTTCTTT. This codes for CASTRDRLRTNTEAFF.

The chain uses TRBV18 and TRBJ1-1, with TRBD1 as a possible D gene (5 bases). V lost 3 bases, J lost 1 base, and 12 bases lay in between. The CDR3 is 15 amino acids. Germline V gives CDR1 KGHSH, CDR2 LQKENI. CDR3 DNA: TGTGCCAGCTCACCCTCGGTAGGGGCGAACACTGAAGCTTTCTTT. Its translation: CASSPSVGANTEAFF.

Ten or more counts support this clonotype. The chain joins TRBV7-2 to TRBJ2-7; 7 positions match TRBD2. The CDR3 spans 14 residues. The V gene's germline CDR1 is SGHTA and CDR2 FQGNSA. Trimming cost V 8 bases and J 6 bases; bases outside gene matches: 13. CDR3 region: CASLPLAGEGEQYF. In DNA form, the CDR3 reads TGTGCCAGCCTTCCTTTGGCGGGGGAGGGCGAGCAGTACTTC. Drawing the rest from reference TRBV7-2 and TRBJ2-7, the complete variable domain is GAGVSQSPSNKVTEKGKDVELRCDPISGHTALYWYRQSLGQGLEFLIYFQGNSAPDKSGLPSDRFSAERTGGSVSTLTIQRTQQEDSAVYLCASLPLAGEGEQYFGPGTRLTVT.

This clonotype was observed at least ten times. This chain joins TRBV7-9 and TRBJ2-3, with 8 bases identical to TRBD1. Trimming cost V 5 bases and J 2 bases; bases outside gene matches: 3. CDR1 is SEHNR, CDR2 FQNEAQ, per germline (reference sequence). This CDR3 region has 14 residues. CDR3 residues: CASSPGQVTDTQYF. DNA of the CDR3: TGTGCCAGCAGCCCGGGACAGGTCACAGATACGCAGTATTTT.

This clonotype occurred many times. Written as DNA, the CDR3 is TGTGCCAGCAGCTTCGGGCTTAGCACAGATACGCAGTATTTT. Its protein is CASSFGLSTDTQYF. The gene calls are TRBV7-3 and TRBJ2-3, with no clear D. Trimming pared 3 bases from V and 0 bases from J, leaving 7 bases between. Germline V gene lookup returns CDR1 SGHTA and CDR2 FQGTGA. CDR3 size: 14 residues. Full variable domain (missing parts from reference TRBV7-3 and TRBJ2-3): GAGVSQTPSNKVTEKGKYVELRCDPISGHTALYWYRQSLGQGPEFLIYFQGTGAADDSGLPNDRFFAVRPEGSVSTLKIQRTERGDSAVYLCASSFGLSTDTQYFGPGTRLTVL.

This clonotype was picked up many times. This chain uses TRBV7-2 with TRBJ1-6; 7 bases map to TRBD1. The J segment lost 7 bases and the V segment lost 4 bases, leaving 4 bases of the junction unmatched. The germline CDR1 and CDR2 sequences are SGHTA and FQGNSA. The CDR3 spans 14 residues. The CDR3 spells CASSSQGPNSPLHF. CDR3 bases: TGTGCCAGCAGCTCACAGGGGCCCAATTCACCCCTCCACTTT.